This TCR beta chain was recovered during a study of T cells in Graves' hyperthyroidism and ophthalmopathy. Many counts were recorded for this clonotype. The CDR3 length is 16 residues. Germline CDR1 is MDHEN and CDR2 is SYDVKM. V lost 6 bases, J lost 1 base, and 18 bases lay in between. Amplified TCR beta CDR3 regions came from RNA transcripts. Initially, a first-round RT-PCR of the TCR CDR3 employed the HTBI primer set. TCRdb reanalysed the multiplex PCR reads using MiXCR and keeps one entry per CDR3 protein. The table includes about 640,000 distinct CDR3 sequences, around 20% detected once. The material sequenced was blood. The source is a man aged 30 to 39 with Graves' ophthalmopathy. The chain couples TRBV28 to TRBJ1-1; tentatively, D is TRBD1 (5 bases). The CDR3 coding sequence is TGTGCCAGCAGGTGGGGCGGACCAGGGACGAACACTGAAGCTTTCTTT. Residues: CASRWGGPGTNTEAFF. Full variable domain (rest looked up from reference TRBV28 and TRBJ1-1): DVKVTQSSRYLVKRTGEKVFLECVQDMDHENMFWYRQDPGLGLRLIYFSYDVKMKEKGDIPEGYSVSREKKERFSLILESASTNQTSMYLCASRWGGPGTNTEAFFGQGTRLTVV.